Listed below are T cell receptor beta chains from one sample, sequenced in a study of CD8+ T cells in alopecia areata. The repertoire was sequenced with immunoSEQ multiplex PCR; TCRdb's copy has only in-frame clones and lacks some. The sample has 250,000 to 350,000 clones; around three fifths are singletons. Sequenced material: CD4+ T cells sorted from blood, taken around week 53, from a patient treated with tofacitinib. These receptors all stem from a human donor with alopecia areata. Each CDR3 is given with its conserved first and last residue. A D gene is named only where the DNA matches it firmly. Size is omitted from some rows. Given values are once, few, many or a class for expanded clones.

J	size	D	V	DNA	CDR3
TRBJ2-2	-	TRBD2	TRBV30	TGTGCCTGGAGGGGCGAGCGGGGACGGGACACCGGGGAGCTGTTTTTT	CAWRGERGRDTGELFF
TRBJ2-6	-	-	TRBV2	TGTGCCAGCAGTGAATGGGGTACTGGGGCCAACGTCCTGACTTTC	CASSEWGTGANVLTF
TRBJ2-6	-	-	TRBV7-3	TGTGCCAGCAGCCCAGGGCAGTCTGGGGCCAACGTCCTGACTTTC	CASSPGQSGANVLTF
TRBJ1-2	-	TRBD1	TRBV30	TGTGCCTGGAGTCGAAGACAGGGACCATCTTATGGCTACACCTTC	CAWSRRQGPSYGYTF
TRBJ2-3	few	TRBD2	TRBV10-3	TGTGCCATCAGTAGAGGGGAGGGCGGCACAGATACGCAGTATTTT	CAISRGEGGTDTQYF
TRBJ1-2	-	-	TRBV4-2	TGTGCCAGCAGCCAAGTTGGGGAGGGCTATGGCTACACCTTC	CASSQVGEGYGYTF
TRBJ2-4	-	-	TRBV20-1	TGCAGTGCTATAGGGAACATTCAGTACTTC	CSAIGNIQYF
TRBJ2-5	-	-	TRBV5-1	TGCGCCAGCAGCTTAGAGGGCGAGACCCAGTACTTC	CASSLEGETQYF
TRBJ2-1	-	-	TRBV20-1	TGCAGTGCCCCCGCTGGGGTCTTC	CSAPAGVF
TRBJ1-1	-	TRBD1	TRBV29-1	TGCAGCACTGAGGGGGCTGCTGAAGCTTTCTTT	CSTEGAAEAFF
TRBJ2-5	-	TRBD2	TRBV29-1	TGCAGCGCCCGGGGAGGGTACCAAGAGACCCAGTACTTC	CSARGGYQETQYF
TRBJ1-1	-	-	TRBV2	TGTGCCAGCAGTGGGCAGATTATGAACACTGAAGCTTTCTTT	CASSGQIMNTEAFF
TRBJ2-5	few	-	TRBV5-4	TGTGCCAGCAGCCGTGGGACCGATCAAGAGACCCAGTACTTC	CASSRGTDQETQYF
TRBJ1-1	many	-	TRBV2	TGTGCCAGCAGTCTCGGGGCCGCGGAAAGGAAAGCTTTCTTT	CASSLGAAERKAFF
TRBJ1-6	-	-	TRBV2	TGTGCCAGCAGGGACATGTATAATTCACCCCTCCACTTT	CASRDMYNSPLHF
TRBJ1-1	-	-	TRBV27	TGTGCCAGCAGTTTATCTGGCGGCACTGAAGCTTTCTTT	CASSLSGGTEAFF
TRBJ2-3	-	-	TRBV7-3	TGTGCCAGCAGCTTACAGGGCCCAATCCCGGATACGCAGTATTTT	CASSLQGPIPDTQYF
TRBJ1-1	-	-	TRBV7-2	TGTGCCAGCAGCTTAGATGGCAGGGGCACTGAAGCTTTCTTT	CASSLDGRGTEAFF
TRBJ1-6	-	-	TRBV19	TGTGCCAGTAGTAGAGACGGCCTTCGTGTACCCCTCCACTTT	CASSRDGLRVPLHF
TRBJ1-2	-	-	TRBV25-1	TGTGCCAGCAGTGAACCAGGGAGGCTTGGCTACACCTTC	CASSEPGRLGYTF
TRBJ2-7	-	TRBD1	TRBV7-9	TGTGCCAGCAGCTGGACAGGGGTCGAGCAGTACTTC	CASSWTGVEQYF
TRBJ2-3	-	TRBD1	TRBV4-1	TGCGCCAGCAGCCAAAACAGGGGAGATACGCAGTATTTT	CASSQNRGDTQYF
TRBJ2-7	-	TRBD2	TRBV6-1	TGTGCCAGCAGGAGCGGGGGCCTTTCCTACGAGCAGTACTTC	CASRSGGLSYEQYF
TRBJ2-5	-	TRBD2	TRBV5-4	TGTGCCAGCAGCTTGGGGGGGACTAGCGGTCAAGAGACCCAGTACTTC	CASSLGGTSGQETQYF
TRBJ1-6	-	-	TRBV7-6	TGTGCCAGCAGCTTATCAGGGGCTGGCTCACCCCTCCACTTT	CASSLSGAGSPLHF
TRBJ1-1	-	TRBD1	TRBV7-8	TGTGCCAGCAGCACCCGACAGGGAATGAACACTGAAGCTTTCTTT	CASSTRQGMNTEAFF
TRBJ2-3	-	-	TRBV12-5	TGTGCTAGTGGTTTCCTCCTGACAGATACGCAGTATTTT	CASGFLLTDTQYF
TRBJ1-2	-	-	TRBV15	TGTGCCACCAGCGGACCACAGGGAGGCGGCTACACCTTC	CATSGPQGGGYTF
TRBJ2-7	-	TRBD1	TRBV2	TGTGCCAGCAGTAAACAGGGGGCGCTTTACGAGCAGTACTTC	CASSKQGALYEQYF
TRBJ2-7	-	-	TRBV30	TGTGCCTGGAGATTAGGTGGACACTCCTACGAGCAGTACTTC	CAWRLGGHSYEQYF
TRBJ2-3	-	TRBD2	TRBV7-2	TGTGCCAGCAGCTCCGGGTGGCGGGGGGCCTCAGATACGCAGTATTTT	CASSSGWRGASDTQYF
TRBJ2-5	-	-	TRBV30	TGTGCCTGGAGTGTCGGAGAAGGGGAGACCCAGTACTTC	CAWSVGEGETQYF
TRBJ2-7	-	TRBD1	TRBV7-9	TGTGCCAGCAGCACATACCGGGACAGGCTCTACGAGCAGTACTTC	CASSTYRDRLYEQYF
TRBJ1-2	-	TRBD1	TRBV9	TGTGCCAGCAGCGGACCTGGACAGGTCTCTAACTATGGCTACACCTTC	CASSGPGQVSNYGYTF
TRBJ1-5	-	-	TRBV30	TGTGCCTGGAGTGCCTGGGGGTTAGGCCAGCCCCAGCATTTT	CAWSAWGLGQPQHF
TRBJ1-5	-	-	TRBV2	TGTGCCAGCAGTTTAACCCCGATTAGCAATCAGCCCCAGCATTTT	CASSLTPISNQPQHF
TRBJ1-2	-	TRBD1	TRBV2	TGTGCCAGCAGTGAAGGGAGGGGACAGATCTATGGCTACACCTTC	CASSEGRGQIYGYTF
TRBJ1-2	few	-	TRBV7-9	TGTGCCAGCAGCTCCTTCGGTCCGACGGCTGGCTACACCTTC	CASSSFGPTAGYTF
TRBJ1-1	-	-	TRBV30	TGTGCCTGGAGTCTCCTCGAGGGCACTGAAGCTTTCTTT	CAWSLLEGTEAFF
TRBJ2-3	-	TRBD2	TRBV30	TGTGCCTGGAGTGGGCGGGGGTTAGATACGCAGTATTTT	CAWSGRGLDTQYF
TRBJ2-1	few	-	TRBV16	TGTGCCAGCAGCCCCGACAGGTACAATGAGCAGTTCTTC	CASSPDRYNEQFF
TRBJ1-1	-	-	TRBV5-1	TGCGCCAGCAGCCTCACCGCGGGGAACACTGAAGCTTTCTTT	CASSLTAGNTEAFF
TRBJ1-1	few	TRBD1	TRBV2	TGTGCCTCTGCTTGGGACAGGTCAGAGACTGAAGCTTTCTTT	CASAWDRSETEAFF
TRBJ2-1	few	-	TRBV11-3	TGTGCCAGCAGCTTAGGAGGGCACAATGAGCAGTTCTTC	CASSLGGHNEQFF
TRBJ2-5	-	-	TRBV2	TGTGCCAGCGCCGGGGACCTCCAAGAGACCCAGTACTTC	CASAGDLQETQYF
TRBJ2-5	-	-	TRBV30	TGTGCCTGGAGTGCGCAAGGTCCAGGGTGGTACTTC	CAWSAQGPGWYF
TRBJ1-4	-	-	TRBV30	TGTGCCTGGAGTGGTGAAAAACTGTTTTTT	CAWSGEKLFF
TRBJ2-7	-	TRBD1	TRBV5-1	TGCGCCAGCAGCGTCGCACCGGGACAGGGCTACGAGCAGTACTTC	CASSVAPGQGYEQYF
TRBJ1-2	-	TRBD1	TRBV11-2	TGTGCCAGCAGCCCCGGACAGGGCTATGGCTACACCTTC	CASSPGQGYGYTF
TRBJ1-5	few	-	TRBV10-3	TGTGCCATCAGTGCCGGGGATCGGGCCCAGCATTTT	CAISAGDRAQHF
TRBJ2-3	few	-	TRBV15	TGTGCCACCAGCAGAGACGGCTTTCCAGATACGCAGTATTTT	CATSRDGFPDTQYF
TRBJ2-7	-	TRBD2	TRBV5-1	TGCGCCAGCAGCTCTCAAGGGACTAGCTACGAGCAGTACTTC	CASSSQGTSYEQYF
TRBJ2-3	-	-	TRBV9	TGTGCCAGCAGCGTAGGCCCGCAGGGCGGCGCAGATACGCAGTATTTT	CASSVGPQGGADTQYF
TRBJ2-1	-	-	TRBV2	TGTGCCAGCAGTGTTGGGCGGGGGCCCCCACGCAATGAGCAGTTCTTC	CASSVGRGPPRNEQFF